The clone carrying this TCR beta chain has just one count. Its antigen remains unidentified. The CDR3 covers 15 residues. V was shortened by 2 bases and J by 2 bases, with 10 bases between the two germline ends. Germline loops: CDR1 SGHTA, CDR2 FQGTGA. TCRdb reprocessed the reads via MiXCR and lists one record per CDR3 protein. The table lists 150,000 to 200,000 distinct CDR3 sequences, approximately 19% of them singletons. This sample is part of a study of T cell repertoires in cytomegalovirus infection. Study-level information: Indications of both CMV infection and matching HLA type were provided by public TCR beta signatures.

Study conclusions and caveats: Dominant in the ex vivo response were TCR beta clonotypes restricted by HLA-C and specific for CMV. Individuals carrying CMV plus the relevant HLA were identified by cumulative frequency of public TCR beta families.

This chain uses TRBV7-3 with TRBJ2-1, with D uncertain. The TCR sequence derives from a human donor in good health (CMV status not recorded). Some clones in this sample may be carry-over from other donors' samples. Sequenced material: PBMCs. CDR3 sequence reads: CASSLVSGPYNEQFF. The CDR3 DNA is TGTGCCAGCAGCTTAGTGTCGGGCCCCTACAATGAGCAGTTCTTC. Full variable domain (remainder filled in from reference TRBV7-3 and TRBJ2-1): GAGVSQTPSNKVTEKGKYVELRCDPISGHTALYWYRQSLGQGPEFLIYFQGTGAADDSGLPNDRFFAVRPEGSVSTLKIQRTERGDSAVYLCASSLVSGPYNEQFFGPGTRLTVL.